This entry lists 30 T cell receptor beta chains sequenced from one sample in a study of blood T cell repertoires in COVID-19. Sequencing was performed with immunoSEQ multiplex PCR; in TCRdb, only in-frame clones are kept and a portion is missing. The data contain roughly 250,000 clones, around 87% of them singletons. Sequenced sample: peripheral blood. Receptors originate from a woman aged 45-60 years with acute or convalescent COVID-19.

The chain has TRBV5-1 and TRBJ2-5; 11 nucleotides agree with TRBD2. The length of the CDR3 is 15 residues. In germline, CDR1 is SGHRS, CDR2 YFSETQ. With 4 bases clipped from V and 2 bases from J, the junction kept 4 bases outside the gene matches. CDR3 coding DNA: TGCGCCAGCAGCGAAGGGACTAGCGGACAAGAGACCCAGTACTTC. Amino acid sequence: CASSEGTSGQETQYF.

This chain uses TRBV29-1 with TRBJ2-1; 10 bases are a match to TRBD1. V was clipped by 7 bases and J by 7 bases; unmatched bases: 13. In germline, CDR1 is SQVTM, CDR2 ANQGSEA. The CDR3 spans 15 residues. The chain's CDR3 is CSGQPGTGVWNEQFF. The CDR3 DNA reads as TGCAGCGGACAACCCGGGACAGGGGTTTGGAATGAGCAGTTCTTC.

The V gene is TRBV4-2, the J gene TRBJ2-7; D unresolved. V was shortened by 0 bases and J by 2 bases, with 5 bases between the two germline ends. The CDR3 covers 13 residues. CDR1 is LGHNA and CDR2 is YNFKEQ in the germline V gene. In DNA form, the CDR3 reads TGTGCCAGCAGCCAAGAAAGCACCTACGAGCAGTACTTC. This codes for CASSQESTYEQYF.

The chain links TRBV5-8 to TRBJ1-2; D gene unclear. The CDR3 loop spans 13 amino acids. Germline V lookup: CDR1 SGHTS, CDR2 YDEGEE. Trimming removed 1 base at V and 8 bases at J, with 12 bases between. CDR3 sequence (DNA): TGTGCCAGCAGCTTGTTATCGGGGATAGGCTACACCTTC. As protein: CASSLLSGIGYTF.

This clone was recorded only once. The chain recombines TRBV3-1 (or the pseudogene TRBV3-2) with TRBJ2-1, with D possibly being TRBD2 (5 bases). V lost 6 bases to trimming and J lost 1 base, with 13 bases between them. From germline, CDR1 is LGHDT and CDR2 YNNKEL (reference sequence). CDR3 size: 15 residues. The CDR3 nucleotides are TGTGCCAGCAGTCTAGACTATTCATCCTACAATGAGCAGTTCTTC. This gives the protein CASSLDYSSYNEQFF.

This chain links TRBV28 with TRBJ2-4; D unresolved. Germline loops: CDR1 MDHEN, CDR2 SYDVKM. V was pared by 7 bases and J by 0 bases, with 10 bases between. The CDR3 has 14 residues. DNA for the CDR3: TGTGCCAGCACCCCGCGGAGAGCCAAAAACATTCAGTACTTC. It is translated as CASTPRRAKNIQYF.

V gene TRBV9 combines with J gene TRBJ1-4, with 10 positions matching TRBD1. This CDR3 region has 14 residues. V was pared by 0 bases and J by 7 bases, with 0 bases of the junction left unmatched. Germline assignment: CDR1 SGDLS and CDR2 YYNGEE. CDR3 protein: CASSVGDRGEKLFF. CDR3 sequence (DNA): TGTGCCAGCAGCGTAGGGGACAGGGGTGAAAAACTGTTTTTT.

The genes are TRBV20-1 and TRBJ1-2, with unresolved D. CDR1 is DFQATT and CDR2 is SNEGSKA in the germline V gene (reference sequence). CDR3 length: 11 residues. V was clipped by 2 bases and J by 6 bases, with 7 bases between them. The CDR3 sequence is CSARPTDGYTF. The CDR3 DNA reads as TGCAGTGCTAGACCCACTGATGGCTACACCTTC.

This clone was counted only a few times. The chain uses TRBV19 and TRBJ2-5; D may be TRBD1 (6 bases). V was cut by 10 bases and J by 4 bases, with 19 bases left in between. The CDR3 has 14 amino acids. CDR1 and CDR2 from the germline V gene are LNHDA and SQIVND (reference sequence). CDR3 nucleotide sequence: TGTGCCACAACCCCAGGGCGACAGGTAGAGACCCAGTACTTC. It encodes CATTPGRQVETQYF.

The chain recombines TRBV27 with TRBJ2-1; 14 bases match TRBD2. The CDR3 extends over 16 amino acids. The germline gives CDR1 MNHEY, CDR2 SMNVEV (reference sequence). This chain's CDR3 is CATTGTSGSKGNEQFF. The CDR3 bases are TGTGCTACTACCGGGACTAGCGGGAGTAAGGGGAATGAGCAGTTCTTC.

This clone was detected only once. The chain couples TRBV19 to TRBJ1-3, with D perhaps TRBD1 (5 bases). This CDR3 region has 16 residues. CDR1 is LNHDA, CDR2 SQIVND, per germline (reference sequence). Deletions cut 7 bases from V and 6 bases from J, with 22 bases between. The DNA for the CDR3 is TGTGCCAGTATTTCCAGGGAAGGAGGGATCGAAAACACCATATATTTT. It is translated as CASISREGGIENTIYF.

CDR3 protein: CASSITNRDRYTEAFF. The CDR3 region has the DNA TGCGCCAGCAGCATCACTAATCGGGACAGATACACTGAAGCTTTCTTT. V usage is TRBV4-3 and J usage is TRBJ1-1, with 7 bases fitting TRBD1. There are 16 residues in the CDR3. V lost 5 bases and J lost 3; bases outside the gene matches: 12. Looked up from germline, CDR1 is LGHNA and CDR2 is YSLEER.

The chain carries TRBV4-1 and TRBJ2-1, with TRBD2 matching 13 bases. This CDR3 comprises 16 residues. V dropped 5 bases and J dropped 4; count of bases not matched to a gene: 5. The V gene's germline CDR1 is MGHRA and CDR2 YSYEKL. The CDR3 is CASSTGLAGDYNEQFF. The DNA of the CDR3 is TGCGCCAGCAGCACAGGACTAGCGGGAGATTACAATGAGCAGTTCTTC.

The chain employs TRBV7-2 and TRBJ2-1; D possibly corresponds to TRBD2 (5 bases). V lost 5 bases and J 9 bases, leaving 17 bases between the germline ends. Germline V gene sequence: CDR1 SGHTA, CDR2 FQGNSA. The CDR3 extends over 14 amino acids. CDR3 coding DNA: TGTGCCAGCAGCCCGGACTCCCCAGTGGTTGAGCAGTTCTTC. This codes for CASSPDSPVVEQFF.

V and J are TRBV7-2 and TRBJ1-5, with 9 positions matching TRBD1. Germline trimming cut 2 bases from V and 6 bases from J; bases unmatched to any gene: 8. Germline values: CDR1 SGHTA, CDR2 FQGNSA. This CDR3 is built from 16 residues. The CDR3 loop reads CASSLSSDRGGQPQHF. The DNA for the CDR3 is TGTGCCAGCAGCTTATCATCGGACAGGGGTGGTCAGCCCCAGCATTTT.

The chain employs TRBV30 and TRBJ1-5; 10 bases agree with TRBD1. CDR1 is GTSNPN and CDR2 is SVGIG in the germline V gene (reference sequence). Unmatched junction bases numbered 2, after V lost 3 bases and J lost 6 bases. The length of the CDR3 is 13 residues. CDR3 nucleotides: TGTGCCTGGAGCCGACAGGGGGCTCAGCCCCAGCATTTT. This sequence encodes CAWSRQGAQPQHF.

This clone was counted a single time. This sequence joins TRBV23-1 and TRBJ1-2, with 8 nucleotides matching TRBD1. TRBV23-1 is an ORF for which the function is uncertain. CDR3 length: 15 amino acids. The junction had 10 bases not matched to a gene; V was cut back by 3 bases and J by 7 bases. CDR3 amino acids: CASSHPRTGMPGYTF. Written as DNA, the CDR3 is TGCGCCAGCAGTCATCCCCGGACAGGGATGCCTGGCTACACCTTC.

This chain connects TRBV19 to TRBJ2-7; 13 bases fit TRBD2. Trimming at V came to 5 bases and at J to 0 bases, leaving 4 bases not matched to a gene. CDR1 LNHDA and CDR2 SQIVND come from the germline V gene (reference sequence). CDR3 size: 16 residues. The CDR3 reads CASSLGTSGTSYEQYF. CDR3 coding DNA: TGTGCCAGTAGTTTGGGGACTAGCGGGACCTCCTACGAGCAGTACTTC.

The CDR3: CASSPTTRSYTDTQYF. As DNA, the CDR3 is TGTGCCAGCAGCCCGACGACTAGGTCCTACACAGATACGCAGTATTTT. The rearrangement links TRBV9 to TRBJ2-3; D possibly corresponds to TRBD2 (6 bases). Germline CDR1 and CDR2: SGDLS and YYNGEE. This CDR3 contains 16 residues. Trimming stripped 4 bases from V and 2 bases from J, with 17 bases between.

The V call is TRBV7-2, the J call TRBJ2-4; 7 bases are a match to TRBD1. CDR1 and CDR2 from the germline V gene are SGHTA and FQGNSA. The CDR3 runs 16 residues. After removal of 2 bases from V and 8 bases from J, the junction contained 12 bases not matched to a gene. The CDR3: CASSLNGRGRGDIQYF. DNA of the CDR3: TGTGCCAGCAGCTTAAACGGCAGGGGGAGAGGAGACATTCAGTACTTC.

The V gene is TRBV21-1, the J gene TRBJ2-5; TRBD2, the table's D call, was not compared with the DNA. TRBV21-1 is given as a pseudogene. The CDR3 consists of 18 residues. The DNA for the CDR3 is TGTGCCAGCAGTTGTAACATAGGGCAGCGGGAGGAATCGGAGACCCAGTACTTC. This translates into CASSCNIGQREESETQYF.

V gene TRBV7-2 combines with J gene TRBJ2-6; D is uncertain. The CDR3 length is 15 residues. V was clipped by 1 base and J by 3 bases, with 7 bases between them. Germline CDR1 reads SGHTA; CDR2 reads FQGNSA. The CDR3 DNA sequence: TGTGCCAGCAGCTTAGGACGAGGTGGGGCCAACGTCCTGACTTTC. This encodes CASSLGRGGANVLTF.

The chain recombines TRBV19 with TRBJ2-7; no reliable D call. This CDR3 comprises 12 residues. Trimming left V 4 bases short and J 7 bases short, with 11 bases between. Germline V gene sequence: CDR1 LNHDA, CDR2 SQIVND (reference sequence). This CDR3 reads CASSSWASEQYF. DNA of the CDR3: TGTGCCAGTAGTAGCTGGGCTTCGGAGCAGTACTTC.

This chain links TRBV29-1 with TRBJ2-7; 10 bases map to TRBD1. CDR1 is SQVTM and CDR2 is ANQGSEA in the germline V gene. This CDR3 has 14 residues. J lost 7 bases, V lost 5 bases, and 11 bases had no gene match. The CDR3 region is CSVYSGTGVGEQYF. In DNA, the CDR3 is TGCAGCGTTTATTCCGGGACAGGGGTAGGGGAGCAGTACTTC.

This chain joins TRBV29-1 and TRBJ2-7; 9 bases line up with TRBD2. Trimming at V came to 4 bases and at J to 7 bases, leaving 5 bases not matched to a gene. This CDR3 has 12 amino acids. Germline CDR1 reads SQVTM; CDR2 reads ANQGSEA. The CDR3 DNA follows: TGCAGCGTTGGGTTAGCGGGAGAAGAGCAGTACTTC. Protein product: CSVGLAGEEQYF.

The rearrangement uses TRBV28 and TRBJ1-1, with TRBD1 matching over 8 bases. The germline V gene has CDR1 MDHEN and CDR2 SYDVKM. V lost 5 bases and J lost 5; bases outside the gene matches: 7. The CDR3 runs to 14 residues. CDR3 amino acids: CASSPGQGLTEAFF. The DNA of the CDR3 is TGTGCCAGCAGTCCAGGACAGGGCTTGACTGAAGCTTTCTTT.

The chain couples TRBV24-1 to TRBJ2-1; perhaps TRBD2 as D (6 bases). V was clipped by 6 bases and J by 2 bases, with 13 bases between them. This CDR3 comprises 15 residues. CDR1 is KGHDR, CDR2 SFDVKD, per germline. CDR3 nucleotides: TGTGCCACCAGTTGGGCAGGGAGGCCCTACAATGAGCAGTTCTTC. Its translation is CATSWAGRPYNEQFF.

The chain links TRBV5-1 to TRBJ2-1, with 9 bases matching TRBD2. J lost 6 bases, V lost 5 bases, and 3 bases had no gene match. CDR1 is SGHRS, CDR2 YFSETQ, per germline. This CDR3 region has 13 residues. The CDR3 sequence is CASSRGLANEQFF. The CDR3 nucleotides are TGCGCCAGCAGTAGGGGACTAGCCAATGAGCAGTTCTTC.

The chain recombines TRBV29-1 with TRBJ2-5; TRBD2 matches 11 bases. In germline, CDR1 is SQVTM, CDR2 ANQGSEA. The junction had 4 bases not matched to a gene; V was cut back by 4 bases and J by 0 bases. The CDR3 covers 15 residues. As DNA, the CDR3 is TGCAGCGTTGTGGGACTAGCGGAGAACCAAGAGACCCAGTACTTC. Translation gives CSVVGLAENQETQYF.

This clone has more than one count but fewer than ten. The J gene is TRBJ1-2, the V gene TRBV19; 9 nucleotides match TRBD1. J gave up 6 bases and V 2 bases, and 1 base lay outside the gene matches. Germline V gene lookup returns CDR1 LNHDA and CDR2 SQIVND (reference sequence). CDR3 length: 13 amino acids. The CDR3 region is CASSIRDRDGYTF. CDR3 nucleotides: TGTGCCAGTAGTATACGGGACAGGGATGGCTACACCTTC.